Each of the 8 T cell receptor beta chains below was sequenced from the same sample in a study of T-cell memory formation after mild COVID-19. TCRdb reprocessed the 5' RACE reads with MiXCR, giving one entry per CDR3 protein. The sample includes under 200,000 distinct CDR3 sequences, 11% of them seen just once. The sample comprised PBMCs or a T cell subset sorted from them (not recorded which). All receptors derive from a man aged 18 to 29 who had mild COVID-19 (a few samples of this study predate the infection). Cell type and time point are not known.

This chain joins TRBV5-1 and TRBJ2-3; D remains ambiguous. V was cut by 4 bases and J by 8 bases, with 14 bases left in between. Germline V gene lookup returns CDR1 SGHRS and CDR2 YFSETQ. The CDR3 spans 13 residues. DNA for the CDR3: TGCGCCAGCAGCCCAGACACCTCTAGTACGCAGTATTTT. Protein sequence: CASSPDTSSTQYF.

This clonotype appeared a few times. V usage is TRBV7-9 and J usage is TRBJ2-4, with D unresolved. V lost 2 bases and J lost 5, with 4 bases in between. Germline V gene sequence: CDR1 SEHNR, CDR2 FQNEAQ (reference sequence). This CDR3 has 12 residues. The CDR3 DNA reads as TGTGCCAGCAGCTTAATTGAAAACATTCAGTACTTC. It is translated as CASSLIENIQYF.

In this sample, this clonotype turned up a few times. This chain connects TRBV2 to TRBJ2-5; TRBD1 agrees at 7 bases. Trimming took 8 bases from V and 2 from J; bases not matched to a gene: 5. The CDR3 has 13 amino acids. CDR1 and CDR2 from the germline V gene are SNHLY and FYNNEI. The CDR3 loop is CASEQGIQETQYF. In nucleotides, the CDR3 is TGTGCCAGCGAACAGGGGATACAAGAGACCCAGTACTTC.

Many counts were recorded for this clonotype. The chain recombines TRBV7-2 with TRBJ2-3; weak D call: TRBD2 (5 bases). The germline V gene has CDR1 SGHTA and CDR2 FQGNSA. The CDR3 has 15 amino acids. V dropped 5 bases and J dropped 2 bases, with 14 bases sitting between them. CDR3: CASSPPRAYTDTQYF. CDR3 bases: TGTGCCAGCAGCCCCCCGCGGGCTTACACAGATACGCAGTATTTT.

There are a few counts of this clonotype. CDR3 amino acids: CASSSRGSGAVYEQYV. DNA for the CDR3: TGTGCCAGCAGTTCCCGGGGTAGCGGGGCTGTCTACGAGCAGTACGTC. This chain uses TRBV28 with TRBJ2-7; 8 bases are a match to TRBD2. J lost 3 bases, V lost 4 bases, and 11 bases had no gene match. The CDR3 loop spans 16 amino acids. CDR1 is MDHEN, CDR2 SYDVKM, per germline.

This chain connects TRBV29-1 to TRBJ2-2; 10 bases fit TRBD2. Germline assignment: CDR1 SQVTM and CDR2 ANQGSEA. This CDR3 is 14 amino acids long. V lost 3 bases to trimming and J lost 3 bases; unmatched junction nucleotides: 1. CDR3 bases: TGCAGCGTTGACAGCGGGGGGGACACCGGGGAGCTGTTTTTT. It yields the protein CSVDSGGDTGELFF.

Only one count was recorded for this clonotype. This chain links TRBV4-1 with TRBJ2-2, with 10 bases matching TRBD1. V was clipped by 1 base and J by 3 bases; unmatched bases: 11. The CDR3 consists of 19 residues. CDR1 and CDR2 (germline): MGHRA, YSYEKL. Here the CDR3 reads CASSQVIRRDRGDTGELFF. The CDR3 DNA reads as TGCGCCAGCAGCCAAGTAATTCGTCGGGACAGGGGCGACACCGGGGAGCTGTTTTTT.

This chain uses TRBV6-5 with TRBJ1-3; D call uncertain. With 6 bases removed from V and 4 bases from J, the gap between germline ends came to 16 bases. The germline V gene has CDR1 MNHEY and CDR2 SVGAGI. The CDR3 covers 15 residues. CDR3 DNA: TGTGCCAGCAGCACGACTAGAGGTCTGGGAAACACCATATATTTT. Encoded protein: CASSTTRGLGNTIYF.